This T cell receptor beta chain was sequenced for a study of shared clonotypes between healthy human individuals. The authors ran unsorted PBMC replicate PCRs on roughly 330 ng DNA, approximately 30,000 T cell genomes. The method was immunoSEQ multiplex PCR; TCRdb's version includes in-frame clones alone and lacks a portion of them. The sample holds approximately 470,000 clones, approximately 78% seen once. This CDR3 contains 15 residues. Germline V lookup: CDR1 SGHAT, CDR2 FQNNGV. Trimming left V 2 bases short and J 4 bases short, with 14 bases between. Material for sequencing was PBMCs. The V gene is TRBV11-2, the J gene TRBJ1-1, with no clear D. The sequence was collected from a woman in her forties in good health. Some clones in this sample may be carry-over from other donors' samples. CDR3 nucleotide sequence: TGTGCCAGCAGCTTAAGCGCGGGATGGGGCACTGAAGCTTTCTTT. It encodes CASSLSAGWGTEAFF.